Following are 10 T cell receptor beta chains from one sample sequenced in a study of T cell repertoires in cytomegalovirus infection. TCRdb re-called the reads with MiXCR, one entry per CDR3 protein. The sample lists 150,000 to 200,000 distinct CDR3 sequences, 17% occurring once. The sample taken for sequencing was CD8+ T cells from PBMCs. These receptors all come from a human donor in good health (CMV status not recorded). Some clones in this sample may be carry-over from other donors' samples.

The chain has TRBV7-2 and TRBJ2-1; 14 bases are a match to TRBD2. CDR3 length equals 19 residues. V lost 1 base, J lost 5 bases, and 10 bases stayed unmatched. Germline lookup yields CDR1 SGHTA and CDR2 FQGNSA. As DNA, the CDR3 is TGTGCCAGCAGCTTAGTGGGACTAGCGGGGGAACCAAGGGACAATGAGCAGTTCTTC. Translating gives CASSLVGLAGEPRDNEQFF. The entire variable domain, with the rest obtained from reference TRBV7-2 and TRBJ2-1, is as follows: GAGVSQSPSNKVTEKGKDVELRCDPISGHTALYWYRQSLGQGLEFLIYFQGNSAPDKSGLPSDRFSAERTGGSVSTLTIQRTQQEDSAVYLCASSLVGLAGEPRDNEQFFGPGTRLTVL.

The gene calls are TRBV7-9 and TRBJ2-7, with unresolved D. Germline values: CDR1 SEHNR, CDR2 FQNEAQ (reference sequence). V lost 4 bases and J lost 0, with 7 bases in between. The CDR3 sequence is 13 residues long. DNA of the CDR3: TGTGCCAGCAGCTACCGGAACTCCTACGAGCAGTACTTC. Protein sequence: CASSYRNSYEQYF. Complete variable domain (other parts from reference TRBV7-9 and TRBJ2-7): DTGVSQNPRHKITKRGQNVTFRCDPISEHNRLYWYRQTLGQGPEFLTYFQNEAQLEKSRLLSDRFSAERPKGSFSTLEIQRTEQGDSAMYLCASSYRNSYEQYFGPGTRLTVT.

The gene calls are TRBV12-3 or TRBV12-4 and TRBJ2-1; the match to TRBD1 covers 11 bases. J was trimmed by 5 bases and V by 5 bases; bases with no gene match: 8. This CDR3 is 16 amino acids long. This chain's CDR3 is CASSVSGQGADNEQFF. In DNA form, the CDR3 reads TGTGCCAGCAGTGTATCCGGACAGGGGGCGGACAATGAGCAGTTCTTC.

This clonotype was found a few times. The chain joins TRBV5-6 to TRBJ2-1; possible D gene TRBD2, 6 bases. V was trimmed by 4 bases and J by 6 bases, leaving 11 bases between them. Germline CDR1 is SGHDT and CDR2 is YYEEEE. The length of the CDR3 is 13 residues. In DNA form, the CDR3 reads TGTGCCAGCAGCCCACGGACTATCAATGAGCAGTTCTTC. Translating it yields CASSPRTINEQFF.

This clonotype came up many times. The chain employs TRBV6-5 and TRBJ2-1; no clear D. Deletions cut 0 bases from V and 4 bases from J, with 13 bases between. The CDR3 is 16 residues long. The germline CDR1 and CDR2 sequences are MNHEY and SVGAGI. The chain's CDR3 is CASSYSLEYGYNEQFF. CDR3 bases: TGTGCCAGCAGTTACTCGCTCGAGTATGGATACAATGAGCAGTTCTTC.

By its share, this clonotype is medium-sized (0.01 to 0.1%). The CDR3 DNA sequence: TGTGCCAGCAGCTGGGCGGGGCAGAGCTCCTACGAGCAGTACTTC. Translated: CASSWAGQSSYEQYF. V usage is TRBV7-2 and J usage is TRBJ2-7, with TRBD2 as a possible D gene (6 bases). Per the germline V gene, CDR1 is SGHTA and CDR2 is FQGNSA. The CDR3 is 15 amino acids. V dropped 4 bases and J dropped 0 bases, with 13 bases sitting between them.

This clonotype occurred a few times. This chain connects TRBV28 to TRBJ2-7; the D gene is possibly TRBD2 (6 bases). This CDR3 comprises 14 residues. The germline V gene has CDR1 MDHEN and CDR2 SYDVKM. Deletions cut 4 bases from V and 3 bases from J, with 13 bases between. This CDR3 is CASSSGTPGYEQYF. The CDR3 DNA reads TGTGCCAGCAGTTCAGGGACTCCCGGCTACGAGCAGTACTTC.

The chain recombines TRBV10-1 with TRBJ2-7; unclear D gene. This CDR3 region has 13 residues. V gave up 2 bases and J gave up 5 bases, with 10 bases separating them. Germline V gene lookup returns CDR1 WNHNN and CDR2 SYGVQD (reference sequence). This chain's CDR3 is CASSEMISDEQYF. The CDR3 nucleotides read TGCGCCAGCAGTGAGATGATATCGGACGAGCAGTACTTC.

The sample holds a few counts of this clonotype. V gene TRBV6-2 or TRBV6-3 combines with J gene TRBJ2-1, with 9 positions matching TRBD2. From germline, CDR1 is MNHEY and CDR2 SVGEGT. Germline trimming cut 4 bases from V and 4 bases from J; bases unmatched to any gene: 2. The CDR3 spans 14 residues. The CDR3 here is CASSWTSEYNEQFF. As DNA, the CDR3 is TGTGCCAGCAGTTGGACTAGCGAATACAATGAGCAGTTCTTC.

There are a few counts of this clonotype. This chain joins TRBV6-6 and TRBJ1-5; no clear D gene. The germline gives CDR1 MNHNY, CDR2 SVGAGI (reference sequence). Trimming shortened V by 2 bases and J by 7 bases, and 9 bases separated the two germline ends. The CDR3 totals 13 residues. The chain's CDR3 is CASSYEDYQPQHF. As DNA, the CDR3 is TGTGCCAGCAGTTACGAGGATTACCAGCCCCAGCATTTT.